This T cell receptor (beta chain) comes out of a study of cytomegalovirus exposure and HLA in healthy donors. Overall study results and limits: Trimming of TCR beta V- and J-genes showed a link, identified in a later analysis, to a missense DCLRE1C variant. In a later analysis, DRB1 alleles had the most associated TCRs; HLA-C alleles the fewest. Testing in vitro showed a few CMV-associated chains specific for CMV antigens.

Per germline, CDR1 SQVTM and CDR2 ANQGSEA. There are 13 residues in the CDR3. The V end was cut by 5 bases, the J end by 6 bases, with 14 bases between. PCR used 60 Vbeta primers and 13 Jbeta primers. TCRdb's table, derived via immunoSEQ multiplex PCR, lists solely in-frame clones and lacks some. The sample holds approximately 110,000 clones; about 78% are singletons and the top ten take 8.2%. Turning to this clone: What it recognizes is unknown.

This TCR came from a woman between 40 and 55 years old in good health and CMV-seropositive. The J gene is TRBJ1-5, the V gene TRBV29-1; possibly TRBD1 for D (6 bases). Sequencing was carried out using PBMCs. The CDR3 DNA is TGCAGCGTTCGGGGGGGGGCGCGTCAGCCCCAGCATTTT. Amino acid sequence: CSVRGGARQPQHF.